The rows below give T cell receptor beta chains drawn from one sample of a study of T cells in Graves' hyperthyroidism and ophthalmopathy. Via MiXCR, TCRdb re-called the multiplex PCR reads, giving one row per CDR3 protein. The repertoire consists of 600,000 or so distinct CDR3 sequences, with approximately 15% occurring once and the leading ten covering about an eighth. Sequenced sample: blood. These TCRs come from a woman aged 45-60 years with Graves' ophthalmopathy. The CDR3 runs from the conserved cysteine through the conserved F or W. A D gene is named only where the DNA matches it firmly. Clone size appears in some rows only: once, few, many, or a class for an expanded clone.

cdr3_nt cdr3_aa j_call clone_size d_call v_call
TGTGCCAGCAGGGACCCCGGACAACCCTACGAGCAGTACTTC CASRDPGQPYEQYF TRBJ2-7 many NA TRBV2
TGTGCCTGGAGTGCTAGTGATGAGCAGTTCTTC CAWSASDEQFF TRBJ2-1 many NA TRBV30
TGTGCCAGCAGTTCCGTGGGAGGGCTTTTATACAATGAGCAGTTCTTC CASSSVGGLLYNEQFF TRBJ2-1 NA TRBD2 TRBV28
TGTGCCAGCAGCTTAGTGGGGGCCGGAGGGCACGAGCAGTACTTC CASSLVGAGGHEQYF TRBJ2-7 many NA TRBV7-6
TGCAGTGCTAGATGGGAGGGAAGGTCCTACAATGAGCAGTTCTTC CSARWEGRSYNEQFF TRBJ2-1 few TRBD2 TRBV20-1
TGCGCCAGCAGCCCTAGCGTTTCCTACAATGAGCAGTTCTTC CASSPSVSYNEQFF TRBJ2-1 once NA TRBV4-3
TGTGCCAGTCAGAGCCTCCGGGACAGGGGGCGAGAGACCCAGTACTTC CASQSLRDRGRETQYF TRBJ2-5 NA TRBD1 TRBV19
TGTGCCAGCAGCCCTACCGGGACTGTGAACACCGGGGAGCTGTTTTTT CASSPTGTVNTGELFF TRBJ2-2 many NA TRBV7-3
TGCGCCAGCAGCACTACCGGGACAAACTCCTACGAGCAGTACTTC CASSTTGTNSYEQYF TRBJ2-7 few NA TRBV5-1
TGTGCCAGCAGCGCCGTGCCCACCAGGACTAGCGGGAGGATGGGAAATGAGCAGTTCTTC CASSAVPTRTSGRMGNEQFF TRBJ2-1 NA TRBD2 TRBV9
TGTGCCACCAGCAGTGCCTCGGAGGGATTCACTGAAGCTTTCTTT CATSSASEGFTEAFF TRBJ1-1 many NA TRBV15
TGTGCCAGTAGTGCCTTTCTAGCGGGGCCAAACAATGAGCAGTTCTTC CASSAFLAGPNNEQFF TRBJ2-1 NA TRBD2 TRBV19
TGTGCCAGCAGCTTAGGACGGACAGGGGCCGGAGATACGCAGTATTTT CASSLGRTGAGDTQYF TRBJ2-3 many TRBD1 TRBV7-6
TGCGCCAGCAGCGCGGGACAGAGTGCTTATGAAAAACTGTTTTTT CASSAGQSAYEKLFF TRBJ1-4 NA TRBD1 TRBV5-1
TGTGCTAGTGGTCGTAGGGCCTCTGGGGCCAACGTCCTGACTTTC CASGRRASGANVLTF TRBJ2-6 few NA TRBV12-5
TGCAGTGCTAGAAAAACTAGCTCCTATGAGCAGTTCTTC CSARKTSSYEQFF TRBJ2-1 many NA TRBV20-1